This T cell receptor (beta chain) is drawn from a study of blood T cell repertoires in COVID-19. In the study overall: Acute and convalescent COVID-19 specimens originated in the United States, Italy and Spain. The cDNA or gDNA used as material had been derived from T cells, B-cell-depleted T cells, or PBMCs.

Here immunoSEQ multiplex PCR was the method, and the copy in TCRdb shows in-frame clones only, minus some. The sample has 250,000 or so clones, about four fifths seen once. This clone was detected only a few times. V lost 4 bases and J 4 bases, leaving 13 bases between the germline ends. From germline, CDR1 is MNHEY and CDR2 SVGAGI. CDR3 length equals 14 residues. The receptor was derived from a woman in her thirties or forties who had recovered from COVID-19. Specimen: peripheral blood. V is TRBV6-5 and J is TRBJ1-1; D call uncertain. For the CDR3, the DNA is TGTGCCAGCAGTTCCGGGATCCCGGGCACTGAAGCTTTCTTT. Translating it yields CASSSGIPGTEAFF.